The sequence of this TCR beta chain was determined in a study of CD8 T cells in Susac syndrome. CDR1 and CDR2 (germline): SGDLS, YYNGEE. This CDR3 is 13 amino acids long. Trimming took 7 bases from V and 2 from J; bases not matched to a gene: 2. Study-level points and caveats: The study conceded that relatively few individuals underwent its TCR sequencing and HLA analysis.

TCR beta was sequenced from blood CD8+ and CD4+ T cells. This clonotype has more than one count but fewer than ten. Its antigen is unknown. Random hexamers were used to reverse transcribe 0.5 to 1 ug of RNA. TCRdb ran MiXCR on the immunoSEQ multiplex PCR reads and lists one entry per CDR3 protein. This table has some 120,000 distinct CDR3 sequences, around 94% appearing once. The source material was CD4+ T cells from PBMCs. The sequence was obtained from a human donor with multiple sclerosis. The J gene is TRBJ2-2, the V gene TRBV9, with TRBD1 identical over 7 bases. As DNA, the CDR3 is TGTGCCAGCGGGACAGCCAACACCGGGGAGCTGTTTTTT. Translating gives CASGTANTGELFF.